Listed here are 28 T cell receptor beta chains from one sample, sequenced in a study. TCRdb recomputed calls from the 5' RACE reads with MiXCR, one row per CDR3 protein. The sample consists of tens of thousands of distinct CDR3 sequences, around 28% of them appearing once. The specimen sequenced was naive CD4+ T cells sorted from blood. Subset indicated: naive CD4+ T cells, CD4+CD45RA+CD25-. These TCRs come from a female donor with breast cancer.

This clonotype was found a few times. DNA for the CDR3: TGTGCCAGCAGCTCGGGATCGAACACTGAAGCTTTCTTT. It is translated as CASSSGSNTEAFF. The chain employs TRBV7-3 and TRBJ1-1; D is unclear. Trimming left V 4 bases short and J 1 base short, with 7 bases between. This CDR3 has 13 residues. Germline V gives CDR1 SGHTA, CDR2 FQGTGA.

A word on this clonotype: An end of the junction differs from the germline gene, which may be a read error. Here the CDR3 reads CAGSVPLRGGYEQYF. The CDR3 nucleotides read TGTGCCGGCAGTGTGCCCTTGAGGGGGGGCTACGAGCAGTACTTC. V and J are TRBV6-1 and TRBJ2-7, with a tentative D call TRBD2 (7 bases). Germline-derived CDR1 and CDR2 are MNHNS and SASEGT. There are 15 residues in the CDR3.

The V call is TRBV12-3 or TRBV12-4, the J call TRBJ2-7; D not resolved. This CDR3 has 12 amino acids. Deletions cut 6 bases from V and 5 bases from J, with 11 bases between. CDR3 residues: CASSPDANEQYF. In nucleotides, the CDR3 is TGTGCCAGCAGCCCAGACGCAAACGAGCAGTACTTC.

V usage is TRBV18 and J usage is TRBJ1-6; no firm D call. Germline V gene sequence: CDR1 KGHSH, CDR2 LQKENI. The CDR3 is 15 residues long. The V end lost 2 bases, the J end lost 4 bases, and 9 bases lay between the germline ends. For the CDR3, the DNA is TGTGCCAGCTCACCAACCCCGGATTATAATTCACCCCTCCACTTT. This sequence encodes CASSPTPDYNSPLHF.

The table lists this clonotype with a few counts. V gene TRBV12-3 or TRBV12-4 combines with J gene TRBJ1-4; no clear D gene. Between the trimmed V and J ends, which lost 4 bases and 3 bases, there was a span of 21 bases. The length of the CDR3 is 18 residues. CDR3 region: CASSSRIGIKGANEKLFF. The CDR3 bases are TGTGCCAGCAGTTCAAGGATAGGGATCAAGGGAGCTAATGAAAAACTGTTTTTT.

This clonotype came up many times. The V and J genes are TRBV7-9 and TRBJ2-1; 10 bases agree with TRBD2. Germline V gives CDR1 SEHNR, CDR2 FQNEAQ (reference sequence). The junction had 3 bases not matched to a gene; V was cut back by 0 bases and J by 4 bases. The CDR3 extends over 16 amino acids. CDR3 region: CASSLALAGTYNEQFF. The CDR3 region has the DNA TGTGCCAGCAGCTTAGCACTAGCGGGGACTTACAATGAGCAGTTCTTC.

This clonotype was counted once. The genes are TRBV2 and TRBJ2-7; 9 bases are a match to TRBD2. CDR1 and CDR2 from the germline V gene are SNHLY and FYNNEI. Unmatched junction bases numbered 3, after V lost 2 bases and J lost 4 bases. This CDR3 is built from 14 residues. CDR3: CASSESSGEYEQYF. The CDR3 coding sequence is TGTGCCAGCAGTGAATCTAGCGGGGAGTACGAGCAGTACTTC.

The chain combines TRBV28 with TRBJ1-6; D call uncertain. CDR3 size: 16 residues. V lost 6 bases to trimming and J lost 5 bases, with 17 bases between them. CDR1 and CDR2 from the germline V gene are MDHEN and SYDVKM. CDR3 bases: TGTGCCAGCAGGACTATTCTCAGGAATCATAATTCACCCCTCCACTTT. Residues: CASRTILRNHNSPLHF.

The chain couples TRBV5-1 to TRBJ2-2; possibly TRBD2 for D (6 bases). Trimming shortened V by 0 bases and J by 2 bases, and 8 bases separated the two germline ends. Germline V gives CDR1 SGHRS, CDR2 YFSETQ. CDR3 size: 15 residues. The CDR3 nucleotides read TGCGCCAGCAGCTTGGAACTAGCTAACACCGGGGAGCTGTTTTTT. As protein: CASSLELANTGELFF. Full variable domain (outside the CDR3, taken from reference TRBV5-1 and TRBJ2-2): KAGVTQTPRYLIKTRGQQVTLSCSPISGHRSVSWYQQTPGQGLQFLFEYFSETQRNKGNFPGRFSGRQFSNSRSEMNVSTLELGDSALYLCASSLELANTGELFFGEGSRLTVL.

The chain couples TRBV5-1 to TRBJ2-7; 13 positions match TRBD2. CDR1 is SGHRS and CDR2 is YFSETQ in the germline V gene. The CDR3 loop spans 19 amino acids. Trimming cost V 4 bases and J 2 bases; bases outside gene matches: 15. CDR3 region: CASSTTPGTSGMNPYEQYF. The CDR3 DNA follows: TGCGCCAGCAGCACCACACCGGGGACTAGCGGGATGAATCCCTACGAGCAGTACTTC.

This clonotype was counted at least ten times. This chain connects TRBV7-9 to TRBJ2-7, with D uncertain. CDR1 and CDR2 from the germline V gene are SEHNR and FQNEAQ (reference sequence). The V and J ends lost 5 bases and 3 bases respectively, with 20 bases between them. This CDR3 is built from 16 residues. This CDR3 is CASSPLGSKGLYEQYF. In nucleotides, the CDR3 is TGTGCCAGCAGCCCCCTCGGATCCAAGGGCCTCTACGAGCAGTACTTC.

This clonotype was picked up a small number of times. V and J are TRBV5-1 and TRBJ2-3; D is perhaps TRBD2 (5 bases). V was pared by 0 bases and J by 2 bases, with 13 bases between. This CDR3 is built from 16 residues. In germline, CDR1 is SGHRS, CDR2 YFSETQ. The CDR3 sequence: CASSLGTSRYTDTQYF. The CDR3 DNA reads as TGCGCCAGCAGCTTGGGGACTTCCCGGTACACAGATACGCAGTATTTT.

By share, this clonotype counts as medium-sized (0.01 to 0.1%). The V gene is TRBV5-1, the J gene TRBJ2-5; the D is unclear. V lost 0 bases to trimming and J lost 3 bases, with 0 bases between them. Germline CDR1 reads SGHRS; CDR2 reads YFSETQ. This CDR3 region has 11 residues. The CDR3 sequence: CASSLEETQYF. CDR3 coding DNA: TGCGCCAGCAGCTTGGAAGAGACCCAGTACTTC.

V usage is TRBV7-9 and J usage is TRBJ1-4; D possibly corresponds to TRBD1 (5 bases). The CDR3 runs to 15 residues. Germline V gene lookup returns CDR1 SEHNR and CDR2 FQNEAQ (reference sequence). V shed 5 bases and J shed 8 bases, with 18 bases lying between them. CDR3 loop: CASSLNGGSGEKLFF. Here the CDR3 DNA reads TGTGCCAGCAGCCTCAACGGGGGGAGCGGAGAAAAACTGTTTTTT.

The sample holds a few counts of this clonotype. The chain uses TRBV29-1 and TRBJ2-5; 12 nucleotides line up with TRBD2. Germline values: CDR1 SQVTM, CDR2 ANQGSEA. This CDR3 contains 15 residues. The V segment lost 8 bases and the J segment 2 bases; nucleotides outside the gene matches: 9. The CDR3 region has the DNA TGCAGCTTCCAAGGACTAGCGGGACGACAAGAGACCCAGTACTTC. Protein product: CSFQGLAGRQETQYF.

This clonotype was seen more than once but under ten times. The chain is built from TRBV4-3 and TRBJ1-6; D not resolved. CDR1 is LGHNA, CDR2 YSLEER, per germline. Trimming removed 2 bases at V and 10 bases at J, with 9 bases between. CDR3 length equals 13 residues. CDR3 DNA: TGCGCCAGCAGCCAAAAAAGAGGGTCACCCCTCCACTTT. This sequence encodes CASSQKRGSPLHF.

The genes are TRBV4-1 and TRBJ2-5; D may be TRBD1 or TRBD2 (5 bases each). The germline V gene has CDR1 MGHRA and CDR2 YSYEKL. This CDR3 has 14 residues. V lost 0 bases and J 7 bases, leaving 12 bases between the germline ends. CDR3 nucleotides: TGCGCCAGCAGCCAAGATCTAGGGGCGGGGACCCAGTACTTC. Its translation: CASSQDLGAGTQYF.

The V call is TRBV7-2, the J call TRBJ1-2; no definite D call. Per germline, CDR1 SGHTA and CDR2 FQGNSA. The CDR3 sequence is 14 residues long. V was shortened by 4 bases and J by 5 bases, with 14 bases between the two germline ends. CDR3 protein: CASSSPGGGYGYTF. The CDR3 region has the DNA TGTGCCAGCAGCTCCCCGGGAGGAGGGTATGGCTACACCTTC.

This sequence joins TRBV7-2 and TRBJ1-3; D not resolved. Germline V CDR1 and CDR2: SGHTA, FQGNSA. Trimming removed 3 bases at V and 6 bases at J, with 18 bases between. The CDR3 sequence is 16 residues long. CDR3 in amino acids: CASSFFPRGSANTIYF. CDR3 nucleotides: TGTGCCAGCAGCTTTTTTCCCCGGGGAAGTGCAAACACCATATATTTT.

In its sample, this clonotype was seen a few times. The V call is TRBV5-6, the J call TRBJ2-2; 7 bases are shared with TRBD2. Germline loops: CDR1 SGHDT, CDR2 YYEEEE. The V gene end was trimmed by 5 bases and the J gene end by 2 bases; junction bases not matched to a gene: 12. The CDR3 totals 17 residues. CDR3 nucleotide sequence: TGTGCCAGCAGACGGGAAGCGGGATTTCTTAACACCGGGGAGCTGTTTTTT. Amino acids: CASRREAGFLNTGELFF.

The chain is built from TRBV27 and TRBJ2-5; 9 positions match TRBD1. The CDR3 covers 14 residues. Germline assignment: CDR1 MNHEY and CDR2 SMNVEV (reference sequence). The V gene end was trimmed by 4 bases and the J gene end by 5 bases; junction bases not matched to a gene: 5. CDR3 sequence: CASSSRDRDETQYF. The DNA for the CDR3 is TGTGCCAGCAGTTCCAGGGACAGGGACGAGACCCAGTACTTC.

The chain uses TRBV20-1 and TRBJ1-1; 7 nucleotides line up with TRBD1. The germline gives CDR1 DFQATT, CDR2 SNEGSKA (reference sequence). The CDR3 has 14 amino acids. The V and J ends lost 4 bases and 10 bases, in that order; junction bases with no gene match: 15. The CDR3 sequence: CSAKRGRGSAVAFF. The CDR3 DNA reads TGCAGTGCTAAAAGGGGGCGCGGGTCTGCTGTAGCTTTCTTT.

The V and J genes are TRBV2 and TRBJ1-6; no reliable D call. Germline V gene data show CDR1 as SNHLY and CDR2 as FYNNEI. Trimming removed 6 bases at V and 7 bases at J, with 10 bases between. The CDR3 is 13 amino acids. The CDR3 DNA is TGTGCCAGCAGAGGGTTTAGGAATTCACCCCTCCACTTT. Its protein product is CASRGFRNSPLHF.

This clonotype appeared a few times. The chain carries TRBV6-1 and TRBJ2-3, with 7 bases matching TRBD2. This CDR3 region has 16 residues. With 4 bases clipped from V and 0 bases from J, the junction kept 7 bases outside the gene matches. Germline V gene data show CDR1 as MNHNS and CDR2 as SASEGT. The CDR3 protein is CASSVITGGSTDTQYF. CDR3 DNA sequence: TGTGCCAGCAGTGTCATAACGGGAGGCAGCACAGATACGCAGTATTTT.

This clonotype was observed a handful of times. The genes are TRBV7-9 and TRBJ1-2; D remains unclear. Germline CDR1 reads SEHNR; CDR2 reads FQNEAQ (reference sequence). Trimming pared 10 bases from V and 6 bases from J, leaving 12 bases between. The CDR3 is 11 amino acids. CDR3 sequence: CATTSADGYTF. The CDR3, as DNA: TGTGCCACTACAAGTGCGGATGGCTACACCTTC.

The chain couples TRBV12-3 or TRBV12-4 to TRBJ1-1, with 9 positions matching TRBD1. The ends lost 6 bases at V and 2 bases at J; junction bases unmatched: 7. This CDR3 region has 15 residues. CDR3 sequence reads: CASSPTGQGNTEAFF. The CDR3 coding sequence is TGTGCCAGCAGCCCAACGGGACAGGGAAACACTGAAGCTTTCTTT.

This chain joins TRBV4-3 and TRBJ2-5, with 11 bases that match TRBD2. CDR1 is LGHNA, CDR2 YSLEER, per germline. V was clipped by 1 base and J by 4 bases; unmatched bases: 11. There are 18 residues in the CDR3. CDR3 sequence reads: CASSQGSSGRSRGETQYF. The DNA of the CDR3 is TGCGCCAGCAGCCAAGGATCTAGCGGGAGGTCTAGAGGAGAGACCCAGTACTTC.

This clonotype was found many times. The rearrangement uses TRBV20-1 and TRBJ2-1; maybe TRBD2 (6 bases). Germline V gives CDR1 DFQATT, CDR2 SNEGSKA (reference sequence). The CDR3 is 13 amino acids. Between the trimmed V and J ends, which lost 3 bases and 6 bases, there was a span of 12 bases. CDR3 nucleotides: TGCAGTGCTAGGATGGAGGGAACCAATGAGCAGTTCTTC. Translation: CSARMEGTNEQFF.